These 3 T cell receptor beta chains were all obtained from the same sample, sequenced in a study of EBV T-cell therapy then PD-1 blockade in nasopharyngeal carcinoma. Sequencing was performed with immunoSEQ multiplex PCR; in TCRdb, only in-frame clones are kept and a portion is missing. The sample records 20,000 to 25,000 clones, over 65% being singletons. The sample's treatment: AdE1-LMPpoly-expanded autologous EBV-specific T-cell therapy followed by anti-PD-1 nivolumab. No antigen is known for these receptors. The sequencing used CD8+ T cells from blood, collected at day -245 from a patient whose treatment included autologous EBV-specific T cells and nivolumab. These TCRs come from a man between 35 and 55 years old with nasopharyngeal carcinoma.

The V and J genes are TRBV4-3 and TRBJ1-1; the match to TRBD1 covers 7 bases. V lost 0 bases, J lost 4 bases, and 8 bases stayed unmatched. Germline loops: CDR1 LGHNA, CDR2 YSLEER. This CDR3 spans 16 amino acids. The CDR3 here is CASSQDPVGGFTEAFF. For the CDR3, the DNA is TGCGCCAGCAGCCAAGATCCTGTAGGGGGCTTCACTGAAGCTTTCTTT.

The CDR3 protein is CASSHPPGQGSSIDGYTF. The CDR3 DNA sequence: TGTGCCAGCAGTCACCCCCCCGGACAGGGGAGTTCTATAGATGGCTACACCTTC. V and J are TRBV6-2 or TRBV6-3 and TRBJ1-2; 9 bases agree with TRBD1. Looked up from germline, CDR1 is MNHEY and CDR2 is SVGEGT. V was clipped by 5 bases and J by 6 bases; unmatched bases: 19. The CDR3 has 18 residues.

Here the CDR3 reads CASSGTSTIDYGYTF. The CDR3, as DNA: TGCGCCAGCAGCGGGACAAGCACCATCGACTATGGCTACACCTTC. The chain carries TRBV4-3 and TRBJ1-2, with D possibly matching TRBD1 (6 bases). CDR1 and CDR2 from the germline V gene are LGHNA and YSLEER. This CDR3 is 15 amino acids long. The V end was cut by 5 bases, the J end by 3 bases, with 16 bases between.